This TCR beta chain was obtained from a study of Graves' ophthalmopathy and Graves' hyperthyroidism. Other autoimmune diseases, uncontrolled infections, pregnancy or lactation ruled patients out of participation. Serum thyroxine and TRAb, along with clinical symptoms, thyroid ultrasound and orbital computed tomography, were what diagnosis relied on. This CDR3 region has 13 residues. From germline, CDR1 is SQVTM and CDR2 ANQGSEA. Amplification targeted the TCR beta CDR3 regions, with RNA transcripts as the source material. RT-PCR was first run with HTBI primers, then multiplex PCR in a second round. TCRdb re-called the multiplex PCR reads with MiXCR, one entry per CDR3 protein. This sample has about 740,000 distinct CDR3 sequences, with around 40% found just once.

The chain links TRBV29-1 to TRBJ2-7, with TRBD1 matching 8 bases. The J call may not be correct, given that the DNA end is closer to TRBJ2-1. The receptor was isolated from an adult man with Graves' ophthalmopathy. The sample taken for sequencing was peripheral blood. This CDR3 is CSVGQGQYNEQFF. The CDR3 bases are TGCAGCGTTGGACAGGGGCAATACAATGAGCAGTTCTTC.